One sample yielded the 4 T cell receptor beta chains listed below, sequenced in a study of cytomegalovirus exposure and HLA in healthy donors. Amplification used 60 Vbeta primers and 13 Jbeta primers. The assay was immunoSEQ multiplex PCR, and TCRdb's table has in-frame clones only and misses some. Of some 200,000 clones listed, 65% to 90% are singletons. Material for sequencing was PBMCs. The receptors come from a girl between 5 and 17 years old in good health and CMV-seronegative.

The chain couples TRBV30 to TRBJ1-1; TRBD1 aligns across 7 bases. This CDR3 has 14 amino acids. Germline V lookup: CDR1 GTSNPN, CDR2 SVGIG (reference sequence). CDR3 in DNA: TGTGCTTTTCTACAGGGGCTCCTCTCTTCTGAAGCTTTCTTT. This gives the protein CAFLQGLLSSEAFF.

This chain connects TRBV6-5 to TRBJ2-5, with a possible D match to TRBD1 (5 bases). Trimming removed 7 bases at V and 9 bases at J, with 18 bases between. This CDR3 comprises 13 residues. CDR1 and CDR2 from the germline V gene are MNHEY and SVGAGI. The CDR3 bases are TGTGCCAGCACCCCCATGGTGGCAGGGCCCCAGTACTTC. The encoded protein is CASTPMVAGPQYF.

This clone has a single count. The J gene is TRBJ1-2, the V gene TRBV7-9, with D maybe TRBD1 (6 bases). This CDR3 is 15 amino acids long. The germline CDR1 and CDR2 sequences are SEHNR and FQNEAQ (reference sequence). The germline V and J ends were trimmed by 1 base and 6 bases, with 15 bases remaining between them. This CDR3 reads CASSLESGQTDGYTF. CDR3 in DNA: TGTGCCAGCAGCTTAGAAAGCGGACAGACCGATGGCTACACCTTC.

The table lists this clone with a count of one. V usage is TRBV27 and J usage is TRBJ2-3; no clear D gene. This CDR3 is built from 15 residues. V lost 5 bases and J 0 bases, leaving 12 bases between the germline ends. Germline V gene lookup returns CDR1 MNHEY and CDR2 SMNVEV (reference sequence). For the CDR3, the DNA is TGTGCCAGCAGTCCTTACAACCCTAGCACAGATACGCAGTATTTT. This sequence encodes CASSPYNPSTDTQYF.